One sample yielded the 6 T cell receptor beta chains listed below, sequenced in a study of blood T cell repertoires in COVID-19. Assay used: immunoSEQ multiplex PCR; TCRdb lists only in-frame clones, some missing. The sample has a few hundred thousand clones; approximately 77% are singletons. The sequencing input was peripheral blood. Source of these receptors: a young woman with acute or convalescent COVID-19.

The rearrangement links TRBV28 to TRBJ2-1; 7 bases line up with TRBD2. The CDR3 has 15 residues. With 4 bases clipped from V and 1 base from J, the junction kept 4 bases outside the gene matches. The germline gives CDR1 MDHEN, CDR2 SYDVKM. CDR3 region: CASSSPGLSYNEQFF. CDR3 nucleotide sequence: TGTGCCAGCAGTTCCCCGGGACTATCCTACAATGAGCAGTTCTTC.

The V gene is TRBV9, the J gene TRBJ1-5; D unresolved. V lost 3 bases to trimming and J lost 5 bases, with 9 bases between them. Germline CDR1 SGDLS, CDR2 YYNGEE. The CDR3 has 13 residues. CDR3 in amino acids: CASSAELYQPQHF. CDR3 DNA sequence: TGTGCCAGCAGCGCCGAGCTTTATCAGCCCCAGCATTTT.

The V gene is TRBV6-1, the J gene TRBJ2-2; TRBD1 matches 9 bases. The V and J ends lost 1 base and 10 bases, in that order; junction bases with no gene match: 10. The CDR3 loop spans 16 amino acids. CDR1 is MNHNS, CDR2 SASEGT, per germline. DNA of the CDR3: TGTGCCAGCAGTGAAGTATGGACAGGGGCCCTCCAGGAGCTGTTTTTT. Translated: CASSEVWTGALQELFF.

This chain joins TRBV10-1 and TRBJ2-2, with TRBD1 identical over 7 bases. Trimming cost V 6 bases and J 0 bases; bases outside gene matches: 4. CDR1 is WNHNN, CDR2 SYGVQD, per germline (reference sequence). The CDR3 contains 15 residues. The CDR3: CASSPTGTNTGELFF. The DNA for the CDR3 is TGCGCCAGCAGCCCGACAGGGACGAACACCGGGGAGCTGTTTTTT.

The chain carries TRBV11-2 and TRBJ1-1; 8 nucleotides align to TRBD1. V lost 4 bases, J lost 4 bases, and 2 bases stayed unmatched. The CDR3 spans 13 residues. The V gene's germline CDR1 is SGHAT and CDR2 FQNNGV. The chain's CDR3 is CASSSQGGTEAFF. The CDR3 coding sequence is TGTGCCAGCAGCTCACAGGGGGGCACTGAAGCTTTCTTT.

This clone was observed once. The chain couples TRBV6-6 to TRBJ1-6; 9 nucleotides align to TRBD1. J lost 7 bases, V lost 5 bases, and 6 bases had no gene match. In germline, CDR1 is MNHNY, CDR2 SVGAGI (reference sequence). There are 15 residues in the CDR3. CDR3 in DNA: TGTGCCAGCAGTCTGGGAGGACAGGGGAATTCACCCCTCCACTTT. It encodes CASSLGGQGNSPLHF.